The 31 T cell receptor beta chains listed next were all sequenced from one sample in a study of T cell repertoires in cytomegalovirus infection (dated by TCRdb to the late 2010s). The data were produced on an Illumina HiSeq 1500. TCRdb reprocessed the public reads (quality trimming at Q25 with fastp, clone calling with MiXCR) and kept in-frame beta chains. Rows are combined by CDR3 protein, so each entry shows the most common genes and DNA. Within this sample are approximately 630,000 distinct CDR3 sequences, with 20% to 30% of them counted one time only. The top ten clonotypes cover 7.5% to 9% of the sample. Input material: CD8+ T cells from PBMCs. Every receptor here comes from a human donor in good health (CMV status not recorded). Some clones in this sample may be carry-over from other donors' samples.

About this clonotype itself: This is likely a read error, given that the CDR3 carries no conserved phenylalanine or tryptophan at its end. The V and J genes are TRBV7-2 and TRBJ1-1; 7 bases match TRBD1. The CDR3 extends over 16 amino acids. Losses at the gene ends were 1 base for V and 4 bases for J; bases not matched to a gene: 9. Germline V lookup: CDR1 SGHTA, CDR2 FQGNSA. DNA for the CDR3: TGTGCCAGCAGCTTAGTTGATGAGGGGGCGAGCACTGAAGCTTTCTTA. It translates to CASSLVDEGASTEAFL.

The rearrangement links TRBV7-4 to TRBJ1-5; tentative D call: TRBD1 (5 bases). V was cut by 1 base and J by 8 bases, with 9 bases left in between. This CDR3 has 13 residues. Germline CDR1 is SGHVT and CDR2 is SQSDAQ. CDR3 sequence (DNA): TGTGCCAGCAGCTTAGGTGGGGCTGAGCCCCAGCATTTT. Its protein is CASSLGGAEPQHF. Filled out from reference TRBV7-4 and TRBJ1-5, the complete variable domain reads GAGVSQSPRYKVAKRGRDVALRCDSISGHVTLYWYRQTLGQGSEVLTYSQSDAQRDKSGRPSGRFSAERPERSVSTLKIQRTEQGDSAVYLCASSLGGAEPQHFGDGTRLSIL.

This clonotype was counted once. This chain links TRBV11-1 with TRBJ2-1; a weak D match, TRBD1 (6 bases). Trimming removed 11 bases at V and 5 bases at J, with 16 bases between. CDR3 length: 13 amino acids. Germline loops: CDR1 SGHAT, CDR2 FQDESV (reference sequence). This CDR3 reads CAVPRGPHNEQFF. CDR3 sequence (DNA): TGTGCCGTCCCCAGGGGCCCTCACAATGAGCAGTTCTTC.

This clonotype was observed a handful of times. This clone may be a read error of a much larger clone one base away. V usage is TRBV12-3 or TRBV12-4 and J usage is TRBJ1-5; D is unresolved. CDR3 length equals 14 residues. V lost 3 bases to trimming and J lost 0 bases, with 6 bases between them. The DNA for the CDR3 is TGTGCCAGCAGTTTCCAGGCTAGCAATCAGCCCCAGCATTTT. It codes for CASSFQASNQPQHF.

This clonotype was recorded many times. The chain has TRBV7-6 and TRBJ2-2; the D is unclear. V was shortened by 2 bases and J by 0 bases, with 10 bases between the two germline ends. CDR1 and CDR2 (germline): SGHVS, FNYEAQ. The CDR3 runs 16 residues. CDR3 sequence (DNA): TGTGCCAGCAGCTTATCGAGGCGATCGAACACCGGGGAGCTGTTTTTT. Translation gives CASSLSRRSNTGELFF. Using reference TRBV7-6 and TRBJ2-2 for the parts outside the CDR3, the full variable domain is GAGVSQSPRYKVTKRGQDVALRCDPISGHVSLYWYRQALGQGPEFLTYFNYEAQQDKSGLPNDRFSAERPEGSISTLTIQRTEQRDSAMYRCASSLSRRSNTGELFFGEGSRLTVL.

This chain joins TRBV6-2 or TRBV6-3 and TRBJ2-1; D not certain. Germline V gene data show CDR1 as MNHEY and CDR2 as SVGEGT. This CDR3 is 15 amino acids long. V lost 1 base and J lost 0, with 7 bases in between. The CDR3 sequence is CASSYWASSYNEQFF. CDR3 in DNA: TGTGCCAGCAGTTACTGGGCCAGCTCCTACAATGAGCAGTTCTTC.

The rearrangement joins TRBV19 to TRBJ1-1, with TRBD1 as a possible D gene (6 bases). This CDR3 spans 11 amino acids. The germline CDR1 and CDR2 sequences are LNHDA and SQIVND (reference sequence). Trimming stripped 7 bases from V and 7 bases from J, with 10 bases between. This CDR3 reads CASTQTGEAFF. CDR3 bases: TGTGCCAGTACCCAGACAGGTGAAGCTTTCTTT.

In this sample, this clonotype turned up many times. This chain connects TRBV2 to TRBJ2-1, with 9 bases fitting TRBD1. Trimming took 4 bases from V and 5 from J; bases not matched to a gene: 0. The CDR3 has 13 amino acids. The germline V gene has CDR1 SNHLY and CDR2 FYNNEI. CDR3 coding DNA: TGTGCCAGCAGTGGGACAGGGGACAATGAGCAGTTCTTC. This gives the protein CASSGTGDNEQFF.

This clonotype was observed many times. V is TRBV7-2 and J is TRBJ1-2; D gene uncertain. The germline V and J ends were trimmed by 7 bases and 9 bases, with 15 bases remaining between them. CDR3 size: 12 residues. Looked up from germline, CDR1 is SGHTA and CDR2 is FQGNSA. This CDR3 reads CASTGSVWSYTF. The CDR3 DNA reads TGTGCCAGCACCGGATCAGTTTGGAGCTACACCTTC. The whole variable domain, filled in from reference TRBV7-2 and TRBJ1-2, reads GAGVSQSPSNKVTEKGKDVELRCDPISGHTALYWYRQSLGQGLEFLIYFQGNSAPDKSGLPSDRFSAERTGGSVSTLTIQRTQQEDSAVYLCASTGSVWSYTFGSGTRLTVV.

This chain joins TRBV27 and TRBJ2-7; D might be TRBD1 (6 bases). This CDR3 is 14 amino acids long. V dropped 1 base and J dropped 2 bases, with 9 bases sitting between them. Germline CDR1 is MNHEY and CDR2 is SMNVEV (reference sequence). The CDR3 DNA reads as TGTGCCAGCAGTTTATTAGGGGGTCCCTACGAGCAGTACTTC. This translates into CASSLLGGPYEQYF.

The rearrangement uses TRBV28 and TRBJ1-6; D perhaps matches TRBD1 (5 bases). This CDR3 region has 16 residues. Trimming removed 5 bases at V and 8 bases at J, with 19 bases between. The germline gives CDR1 MDHEN, CDR2 SYDVKM. This CDR3 is CASSPSPSGAHSPLHF. CDR3 nucleotide sequence: TGTGCCAGCAGTCCTTCCCCCAGCGGGGCCCATTCACCCCTCCACTTT.

In this sample, this clonotype turned up many times. V and J are TRBV7-2 and TRBJ1-2; no firm D call. With 6 bases removed from V and 8 bases from J, the gap between germline ends came to 25 bases. The V gene's germline CDR1 is SGHTA and CDR2 FQGNSA. The CDR3 spans 16 residues. For the CDR3, the DNA is TGTGCCAGCAGAAGGGAGCTTCTGCGAATGGAAGAGGGCTACACCTTC. This codes for CASRRELLRMEEGYTF. The variable domain in full, with the rest retrieved from reference TRBV7-2 and TRBJ1-2, is GAGVSQSPSNKVTEKGKDVELRCDPISGHTALYWYRQSLGQGLEFLIYFQGNSAPDKSGLPSDRFSAERTGGSVSTLTIQRTQQEDSAVYLCASRRELLRMEEGYTFGSGTRLTVV.

This clonotype was recorded a few times. This chain joins TRBV29-1 and TRBJ2-1; no firm D call. Germline V gene lookup returns CDR1 SQVTM and CDR2 ANQGSEA. V shed 2 bases and J shed 8 bases, with 10 bases lying between them. CDR3 size: 12 residues. In DNA form, the CDR3 reads TGCAGCGTTGAACTATCTTCGTATGAGCAGTTCTTC. It encodes CSVELSSYEQFF.

This clonotype was observed a few times. The chain carries TRBV6-6 and TRBJ2-3; tentatively, D is TRBD2 (6 bases). The germline gives CDR1 MNHNY, CDR2 SVGAGI (reference sequence). V was clipped by 2 bases and J by 1 base, with 13 bases between them. CDR3 length equals 16 residues. This chain's CDR3 is CASSYAPEGRTDTQYF. CDR3 bases: TGTGCCAGCAGTTACGCCCCGGAGGGCCGCACAGATACGCAGTATTTT.

The table lists this clonotype with a few counts. The chain carries TRBV27 and TRBJ1-1; D call uncertain. Trimming pared 6 bases from V and 6 bases from J, leaving 14 bases between. CDR3 length equals 13 residues. Germline V gene sequence: CDR1 MNHEY, CDR2 SMNVEV (reference sequence). The CDR3 region is CASSTGSRAEAFF. The CDR3 nucleotides are TGTGCCAGCAGCACCGGGTCAAGGGCTGAAGCTTTCTTT.

This clonotype has ten or more counts. The V and J genes are TRBV7-9 and TRBJ1-2; D is unclear. CDR3 length: 14 amino acids. V lost 1 base and J lost 0, with 6 bases in between. Germline lookup yields CDR1 SEHNR and CDR2 FQNEAQ (reference sequence). The CDR3 here is CASSLGQTNYGYTF. The DNA for the CDR3 is TGTGCCAGCAGCTTAGGACAAACTAACTATGGCTACACCTTC.

The J gene is TRBJ2-3, the V gene TRBV13; a weak D match, TRBD1 (6 bases). Germline V gives CDR1 PRHDT, CDR2 FYEKMQ (reference sequence). This CDR3 region has 15 residues. Trimming took 3 bases from V and 3 from J, leaving 13 bases between them. This chain's CDR3 is CASSLVAGETDTQYF. Here the CDR3 DNA reads TGTGCCAGCAGCTTGGTGGCAGGGGAAACAGATACGCAGTATTTT.

The chain carries TRBV29-1 and TRBJ1-2; possible D gene TRBD1, 6 bases. Trimming shortened V by 4 bases and J by 6 bases, and 15 bases separated the two germline ends. Germline V gene sequence: CDR1 SQVTM, CDR2 ANQGSEA. This CDR3 comprises 13 residues. CDR3 amino acids: CSVGEGEFDGYTF. CDR3 nucleotide sequence: TGCAGCGTTGGGGAGGGGGAATTCGATGGCTACACCTTC.

This clonotype was recorded at least ten times. This rearrangement joins TRBV7-9 to TRBJ1-2; a possible D gene is TRBD1 (6 bases). Deletions cut 4 bases from V and 7 bases from J, with 7 bases between. The CDR3 totals 11 residues. Germline CDR1 SEHNR, CDR2 FQNEAQ (reference sequence). The CDR3 loop is CASSSRGGYTF. The CDR3 DNA sequence: TGTGCCAGCAGCTCCAGGGGTGGCTACACCTTC.

Ten or more counts support this clonotype. The gene calls are TRBV7-2 and TRBJ2-1; no clear D. V lost 1 base to trimming and J lost 8 bases, with 15 bases between them. The CDR3 runs 15 residues. Looked up from germline, CDR1 is SGHTA and CDR2 is FQGNSA. The CDR3 protein is CASSLEGQRDDEQFF. The CDR3 DNA reads TGTGCCAGCAGCTTAGAGGGTCAAAGGGATGATGAGCAGTTCTTC. The full variable domain, completed using reference TRBV7-2 and TRBJ2-1, is GAGVSQSPSNKVTEKGKDVELRCDPISGHTALYWYRQSLGQGLEFLIYFQGNSAPDKSGLPSDRFSAERTGGSVSTLTIQRTQQEDSAVYLCASSLEGQRDDEQFFGPGTRLTVL.

This clonotype has ten or more counts. A read error may account for a junction end that differs from germline. The chain is built from TRBV7-9 and TRBJ2-3; possible D gene TRBD2, 5 bases. The germline V gene encodes CDR1 SEHNR and CDR2 FQNEAQ (reference sequence). This CDR3 contains 10 residues. CDR3 bases: TGTGCCAGCAGCTTATTACGGGATGAGTTT. Its protein product is CASSLLRDEF. Full variable domain (missing parts from reference TRBV7-9 and TRBJ2-3): DTGVSQNPRHKITKRGQNVTFRCDPISEHNRLYWYRQTLGQGPEFLTYFQNEAQLEKSRLLSDRFSAERPKGSFSTLEIQRTEQGDSAMYLCASSLLRDEFGPGTRLTVL.

This clonotype has a handful of counts. This rearrangement joins TRBV6-5 to TRBJ1-2, with TRBD1 as a possible D gene (6 bases). V dropped 4 bases and J dropped 4 bases, with 28 bases sitting between them. The CDR3 contains 19 residues. Germline V gene sequence: CDR1 MNHEY, CDR2 SVGAGI. CDR3 bases: TGTGCCAGCAGTTCTTACAGGGTCTCGGTCGGGGACACGCGCTATGGCTACACCTTC. Its protein product is CASSSYRVSVGDTRYGYTF.

The V call is TRBV28, the J call TRBJ1-5; 9 bases fit TRBD1. Trimming removed 5 bases from V and 8 bases from J; junction bases left unmatched: 7. Germline lookup yields CDR1 MDHEN and CDR2 SYDVKM. The CDR3 has 14 residues. The CDR3 is CASSAGTGWKPQHF. CDR3 DNA sequence: TGTGCCAGCAGTGCCGGGACAGGGTGGAAGCCCCAGCATTTT.

This clonotype appeared a few times. CDR3 DNA: TGTGCCAGCAGCCAATACCGGGACAACACAGATACGCAGTATTTT. Translating it yields CASSQYRDNTDTQYF. V usage is TRBV14 and J usage is TRBJ2-3; maybe TRBD1 (6 bases). V was cut by 2 bases and J by 2 bases, with 11 bases left in between. The CDR3 has 15 residues. Germline CDR1 reads SGHDN; CDR2 reads FVKESK.

This clonotype was picked up many times. The chain employs TRBV7-9 and TRBJ1-6; no firm D call. The V and J ends lost 5 bases and 0 bases respectively, with 14 bases between them. This CDR3 contains 17 residues. Germline V gene data show CDR1 as SEHNR and CDR2 as FQNEAQ (reference sequence). The CDR3 DNA reads as TGTGCCAGCAGCCCGAGGGATACGAGCTCCTATAATTCACCCCTCCACTTT. It encodes CASSPRDTSSYNSPLHF.

The chain joins TRBV7-2 to TRBJ2-1; TRBD2 is a possible D gene (5 bases). Trimming left V 5 bases short and J 3 bases short, with 14 bases between. This CDR3 comprises 15 residues. The V gene's germline CDR1 is SGHTA and CDR2 FQGNSA. The CDR3 protein is CASSIKWENYNEQFF. The CDR3 DNA reads as TGTGCCAGCAGCATCAAATGGGAGAACTACAATGAGCAGTTCTTC.

This clonotype was counted between two and nine times. This chain connects TRBV29-1 to TRBJ2-1; no clear D. This CDR3 is 16 amino acids long. Trimming cost V 5 bases and J 3 bases, with 20 bases left between them. Germline-derived CDR1 and CDR2 are SQVTM and ANQGSEA. The chain's CDR3 is CSVHDPRDGDYNEQFF. The DNA for the CDR3 is TGCAGCGTTCACGACCCTCGAGACGGCGACTACAATGAGCAGTTCTTC.

This clonotype was seen only a few times. The J gene is TRBJ2-7, the V gene TRBV6-2 or TRBV6-3, with 9 bases matching TRBD1. Germline values: CDR1 MNHEY, CDR2 SVGEGT. Trimming at V came to 5 bases and at J to 2 bases, leaving 4 bases not matched to a gene. This CDR3 is 14 amino acids long. CDR3 sequence (DNA): TGTGCCAGCAGTCGGAGGGACAGGGCCTACGAGCAGTACTTC. Translating it yields CASSRRDRAYEQYF.

This clonotype was found many times. The genes are TRBV7-2 and TRBJ1-3; D remains unclear. The CDR3 totals 13 residues. Germline CDR1 is SGHTA and CDR2 is FQGNSA. Trimming stripped 5 bases from V and 7 bases from J, with 12 bases between. The CDR3 DNA is TGTGCCAGCAGCGACACACGGACGAACACCATATATTTT. This sequence encodes CASSDTRTNTIYF.

This clonotype has a handful of counts. J is TRBJ2-5 and V is TRBV29-1; maybe TRBD1 (6 bases). Trimming cost V 4 bases and J 4 bases, with 13 bases left between them. Germline CDR1 is SQVTM and CDR2 is ANQGSEA. The CDR3 loop spans 13 amino acids. The DNA of the CDR3 is TGCAGCGTTGTGGGGGCAGGCGGAGAGACCCAGTACTTC. This sequence encodes CSVVGAGGETQYF.

This clonotype was seen a handful of times. The chain combines TRBV28 with TRBJ2-1; 10 nucleotides agree with TRBD1. The CDR3 is 13 residues long. Germline V gives CDR1 MDHEN, CDR2 SYDVKM. The V gene end was trimmed by 7 bases and the J gene end by 10 bases; junction bases not matched to a gene: 7. This CDR3 is CASILTGGSEQFF. In nucleotides, the CDR3 is TGTGCCAGCATTTTGACAGGGGGCAGCGAGCAGTTCTTC.